This T cell receptor beta chain is from a study of T cell repertoires in cytomegalovirus infection (dated by TCRdb to about 2019). About the study as a whole: The peptide stimulations were aimed at well-studied HLA-B-restricted epitopes as well as recently identified HLA-C-restricted CMV epitopes, whose presentation resists viral immunomodulation. The HLA type of each donor mattered for the analysis, because public TCR beta signatures pointed to carriage of CMV infection along with the matching HLA type.

About this clonotype: Its cognate antigen has yet to be identified. Its ends do not fully match the called genes, so a read error is possible.

CDR1 MDHEN and CDR2 SYDVKM are derived from the germline V gene. From cysteine to phenylalanine, the CDR3 is 14 amino acids long. This entry keeps only the CDR3 DNA: 42 bases, framed from base 1. Here is what the overall study found, with its caveats: In both this cohort and an independent roughly 350-donor cohort, the cumulative frequency of public TCR beta family members distinguished carriers of CMV infection plus the relevant HLA type. The ex vivo response was dominated by HLA-C-restricted CMV-specific TCR beta clonotypes, and the single most frequent clonotype in two of eight donors was supplied by these HLA-C-restricted clonotypes.

The sample's treatment or condition label, in plain terms: in vitro stimulation with specific CMV peptide epitopes to enrich CMV-specific T cells. Instrument on record: Illumina HiSeq 1500. TCRdb reprocessing: public reads trimmed at Q25 with fastp, clones called with MiXCR, in-frame beta chains kept. Under each unique CDR3 protein, matching rows form one entry showing the most common genes and DNA. The sample table lists about 480,000 distinct CDR3 sequences, about 33% of them with a count of one. The top ten clones comprise roughly 15% of the sample. The rearrangement joined TRBV28 to TRBJ2-7, with 10 bases aligning to TRBD2. Sequenced material: cultured PBMCs, taken from culture after CMV antigen stimulation. The receptor's source is a human donor in good health (CMV status not recorded). Some clones in this sample may be carry-over from other donors' samples. The nucleotide sequence reads as follows: TGTGCCAGCAGTTTGGCTAGCGGGAGATACGAGCGGTACTTC. This sequence encodes CASSLASGRYERYF. The CDR3 plus the reference TRBV28 and TRBJ2-7 genes for the other parts give the full variable domain: DVKVTQSSRYLVKRTGEKVFLECVQDMDHENMFWYRQDPGLGLRLIYFSYDVKMKEKGDIPEGYSVSREKKERFSLILESASTNQTSMYLCASSLASGRYERYFGPGTRLTVT.